These T cell receptor beta chains were read from a single sample in a study of cytomegalovirus exposure and HLA in healthy donors. TCRdb's copy holds only in-frame clones and misses some; the assay was immunoSEQ multiplex PCR. Here the sample spans tens of thousands of clones, about a tenth being singletons. What was sequenced was PBMCs. The source of these receptors is a man between 60 and 75 years old in good health and CMV-seropositive. Each CDR3 is given with its conserved first and last residue. The D gene is left open where the match is weak. Expanded clones get a size class; other rows say once, few or many, or leave the size out.

V gene	clone size	D gene	J gene	CDR3 DNA	CDR3 protein
TRBV5-1	few	NA	TRBJ2-1	TGCGCCAGCAGCTTGGAGTCATTAGTCAATGAGCAGTTCTTC	CASSLESLVNEQFF
TRBV19	few	NA	TRBJ2-2	TGTGCCAGTAGTTCACCGGGACACTTCACCGGGGAGCTGTTTTTT	CASSSPGHFTGELFF
TRBV19	few	TRBD1	TRBJ2-2	TGTGCCAGTAGAACCGGGACAGGCACCGGGGAGCTGTTTTTT	CASRTGTGTGELFF
TRBV27	NA	TRBD1	TRBJ2-1	TGTGCCAGCAGTTCCGCACAGGGGTCCGGGAATGAGCAGTTCTTC	CASSSAQGSGNEQFF
TRBV15	NA	TRBD2	TRBJ2-1	TGTGCCACCAGCAGAGAGGCGAGCGGGACCAATGAGCAGTTCTTC	CATSREASGTNEQFF
TRBV30	few	NA	TRBJ1-5	TGTGCCTGGAGTGTTAGCCGGAATCAGCCCCAGCATTTT	CAWSVSRNQPQHF
TRBV28	NA	NA	TRBJ1-1	TGTGCCAGCAGTCGTACACCGAACACTGAAGCTTTCTTT	CASSRTPNTEAFF
TRBV7-2	few	NA	TRBJ2-1	TGTGCCAGCAGCTTAGGGGTCTGGGGGCAAGACAATGAGCAGTTCTTC	CASSLGVWGQDNEQFF
TRBV19	NA	TRBD1	TRBJ1-4	TGTGCCAGTAGTTTTCGCCGGGACAGAAGGGAAAAACTGTTTTTT	CASSFRRDRREKLFF
TRBV28	NA	NA	TRBJ2-5	TGTGCCAGCAGTTTAGCCCCAGGGACCCAGTACTTC	CASSLAPGTQYF
TRBV4-2	NA	NA	TRBJ1-1	TGTGCCAGCAGCCAGGGCGGCGGGGGCACTGAAGCTTTCTTT	CASSQGGGGTEAFF
TRBV18	few	NA	TRBJ1-1	TGTGCCAGCTCACCGAGCACAGGTGAAGCTTTCTTT	CASSPSTGEAFF
TRBV6-5	few	TRBD2	TRBJ2-2	TGTGCCAGCAGAACTAGCGGGGCCGGGGAGCTGTTTTTT	CASRTSGAGELFF
TRBV2	few	TRBD1	TRBJ2-7	TGTGCCAGCAGACCCCGTCAGGGGGCCCCCTACGAGCAGTACTTC	CASRPRQGAPYEQYF
TRBV5-6	few	TRBD1	TRBJ2-5	TGTGCCAGCAGCCCCCTACAGGGGGCAGGTGAGACCCAGTACTTC	CASSPLQGAGETQYF
TRBV28	NA	TRBD2	TRBJ2-3	TGTGCCACCCGTTCGGGGGGTATAGATACGCAGTATTTT	CATRSGGIDTQYF
TRBV6-1	few	NA	TRBJ2-7	TGTGCCAGCGTGGGCAGGGTCTCCTACGAGCAGTACTTC	CASVGRVSYEQYF
TRBV28	few	TRBD1	TRBJ1-6	TGTGCCAGCAGTTTCCGGGGACAGCAAAATTCACCCCTCCACTTT	CASSFRGQQNSPLHF
TRBV28	few	TRBD1	TRBJ1-2	TGTGCCAGCAGCCTGGACAGGGCGGGCTATGGCTACACCTTC	CASSLDRAGYGYTF
TRBV6-1	few	NA	TRBJ2-3	TGTGCCAGCAGATTAGGGGCAGATACGCAGTATTTT	CASRLGADTQYF
TRBV10-3	few	TRBD1	TRBJ2-7	TGTGCCATCAGTCGACAGGGGTTGGGCTACGAGCAGTACTTC	CAISRQGLGYEQYF
TRBV2	NA	TRBD1	TRBJ1-4	TGTGCCAGCAGTCCGACCGGGACAGCGTTTTCAAAACTGTTTTTT	CASSPTGTAFSKLFF
TRBV18	few	NA	TRBJ2-6	TGTGCCAGCTCACCGACAGCGTACTCTGGGGCCAACGTCCTGACTTTC	CASSPTAYSGANVLTF
TRBV6-1	NA	NA	TRBJ2-2	TGTGCCAGCAGTGGGGACTCTAACACCGGGGAGCTGTTTTTT	CASSGDSNTGELFF
TRBV2	NA	NA	TRBJ2-3	TGTGCCAGCAGTGAATTTTGGGTTGGAGGTAGCACAGATACGCAGTATTTT	CASSEFWVGGSTDTQYF
TRBV25-1	NA	TRBD1	TRBJ1-1	TGTGCCAGCAGTGAATATGGGACAGAAGAAGCTTTCTTT	CASSEYGTEEAFF
TRBV28	NA	TRBD1	TRBJ1-1	TGTGCCAGCAGTACAGGGGGCACTGAAGCTTTCTTT	CASSTGGTEAFF
TRBV11-3	few	TRBD2	TRBJ2-3	TGTGCCAGCAGCCCAGGACTAGCGGGAGGGAACACAGATACGCAGTATTTT	CASSPGLAGGNTDTQYF
TRBV6-1	few	NA	TRBJ2-5	TGTGCCAGCAGAGACCCTGGGGAGGTACAAGAGACCCAGTACTTC	CASRDPGEVQETQYF